These 18 T cell receptor beta chains came from one sample sequenced in a study of cytomegalovirus exposure and HLA in healthy donors. Amplification used 60 Vbeta primers and 13 Jbeta primers. Produced via immunoSEQ multiplex PCR; TCRdb's table is partial and in-frame only. The repertoire holds approximately 170,000 clones, with roughly 71% as singletons. Material: PBMCs. These receptors were collected from a girl between 10 and 17 years old in good health and CMV-seronegative.

The chain joins TRBV2 to TRBJ2-1; TRBD2 matches at 8 bases. With V trimmed by 7 bases and J by 2 bases, 7 bases remained unmatched. Germline assignment: CDR1 SNHLY and CDR2 FYNNEI. The CDR3 is 15 residues long. The CDR3: CASTPGLGPYNEQFF. As DNA, the CDR3 is TGTGCCAGCACCCCGGGACTAGGGCCCTACAATGAGCAGTTCTTC.

The chain joins TRBV7-2 to TRBJ1-4; D not resolved. The CDR3 consists of 14 residues. The ends were cut back, 3 bases at V and 5 bases at J, with 10 bases in the middle. Per the germline V gene, CDR1 is SGHTA and CDR2 is FQGNSA. The CDR3 DNA reads TGTGCCAGCAGCTTCCAGGAGGGAAATGAAAAACTGTTTTTT. The encoded protein is CASSFQEGNEKLFF.

The sample holds one count of this clone. CDR3 region: CASRSGTSYEQYF. The CDR3 DNA follows: TGTGCCAGCCGTTCAGGCACCTCCTACGAGCAGTACTTC. V usage is TRBV2 and J usage is TRBJ2-7; D remains unclear. Per the germline V gene, CDR1 is SNHLY and CDR2 is FYNNEI. The CDR3 contains 13 residues. The V end lost 8 bases, the J end lost 0 bases, and 11 bases lay between the germline ends.

This clone was picked up a small number of times. The chain joins TRBV5-6 to TRBJ2-7; D perhaps matches TRBD1 (6 bases). V was shortened by 4 bases and J by 5 bases, with 16 bases between the two germline ends. Germline-derived CDR1 and CDR2 are SGHDT and YYEEEE. The CDR3 totals 14 residues. CDR3 DNA: TGTGCCAGCAGCATTTACAGGGAAACAAACGAGCAGTACTTC. Translated: CASSIYRETNEQYF.

V and J are TRBV9 and TRBJ1-1; no firm D call. Germline CDR1 and CDR2: SGDLS and YYNGEE. The CDR3 runs 15 residues. Trimming removed 0 bases from V and 2 bases from J, with 11 bases in between. CDR3 protein: CASSVGYQANTEAFF. The CDR3 coding sequence is TGTGCCAGCAGCGTAGGTTATCAAGCAAACACTGAAGCTTTCTTT.

The V call is TRBV19, the J call TRBJ2-1, with 10 bases aligning to TRBD1. The J segment lost 10 bases and the V segment lost 3 bases, leaving 6 bases of the junction unmatched. Germline V gives CDR1 LNHDA, CDR2 SQIVND (reference sequence). The CDR3 covers 14 residues. CDR3: CASSIWDRGQEQFF. The CDR3 DNA follows: TGTGCCAGTAGTATCTGGGACAGGGGACAGGAGCAGTTCTTC. Together with reference TRBV19 and TRBJ2-1, the CDR3 gives the full variable domain: DGGITQSPKYLFRKEGQNVTLSCEQNLNHDAMYWYRQDPGQGLRLIYYSQIVNDFQKGDIAEGYSVSREKKESFPLTVTSAQKNPTAFYLCASSIWDRGQEQFFGPGTRLTVL.

The chain couples TRBV5-6 to TRBJ1-5; D is possibly TRBD1 (5 bases). Germline loops: CDR1 SGHDT, CDR2 YYEEEE. V dropped 1 base and J dropped 6 bases, with 11 bases sitting between them. The CDR3 runs to 14 residues. The CDR3 sequence: CASSLYQGFQPQHF. CDR3 sequence (DNA): TGTGCCAGCAGCTTGTATCAGGGTTTTCAGCCCCAGCATTTT.

This rearrangement joins TRBV6-6 to TRBJ2-7; 7 bases map to TRBD1. This CDR3 spans 12 amino acids. Germline V gene data show CDR1 as MNHNY and CDR2 as SVGAGI (reference sequence). The ends lost 7 bases at V and 1 base at J; junction bases unmatched: 1. CDR3 residues: CASTTGSYEQYF. The CDR3 coding sequence is TGTGCCAGCACGACAGGGTCCTACGAGCAGTACTTC.

This clone was observed a single time. This sequence joins TRBV6-5 and TRBJ2-7; D possibly corresponds to TRBD2 (6 bases). V lost 6 bases, J lost 2 bases, and 14 bases lay in between. The length of the CDR3 is 14 residues. The germline gives CDR1 MNHEY, CDR2 SVGAGI. The CDR3: CASSNGGIPYEQYF. CDR3 DNA sequence: TGTGCCAGCAGCAACGGGGGAATCCCCTACGAGCAGTACTTC.

The chain links TRBV7-8 to TRBJ1-1; the D is unclear. The CDR3 length is 14 residues. Germline assignment: CDR1 SGHVS and CDR2 FQNEAQ. V was clipped by 1 base and J by 1 base, with 7 bases between them. The CDR3 spells CASSLGLQNTEAFF. CDR3 DNA sequence: TGTGCCAGCAGCTTAGGACTACAGAACACTGAAGCTTTCTTT.

The genes are TRBV7-9 and TRBJ2-3; 9 bases line up with TRBD1. V gave up 4 bases and J gave up 1 base; unmatched junction bases: 6. Germline V gene data show CDR1 as SEHNR and CDR2 as FQNEAQ (reference sequence). This CDR3 contains 16 residues. The CDR3 nucleotides are TGTGCCAGCAGCTCAGCGGGACAGGGTCGCACAGATACGCAGTATTTT. This codes for CASSSAGQGRTDTQYF.

The chain employs TRBV7-9 and TRBJ2-6; D is possibly TRBD1 (5 bases). The CDR3 totals 18 residues. Deletions cut 5 bases from V and 0 bases from J, with 17 bases between. Germline values: CDR1 SEHNR, CDR2 FQNEAQ (reference sequence). The DNA of the CDR3 is TGTGCCAGCAGCAGCCAGGGTCATAAGATCTCTGGGGCCAACGTCCTGACTTTC. Translation gives CASSSQGHKISGANVLTF.

The sample holds one count of this clone. The chain employs TRBV7-9 and TRBJ1-1, with D tentatively TRBD1 (6 bases). Germline CDR1 and CDR2: SEHNR and FQNEAQ (reference sequence). Trimming took off 2 bases at V and 5 bases at J, with 18 bases between the two ends. The length of the CDR3 is 16 residues. The CDR3 loop reads CASSLLQGPAWTEAFF. The CDR3 DNA reads as TGTGCCAGCAGCTTACTTCAGGGGCCCGCGTGGACTGAAGCTTTCTTT.

The chain couples TRBV6-5 to TRBJ1-1, with 7 bases matching TRBD1. The CDR3 is 13 amino acids. From germline, CDR1 is MNHEY and CDR2 SVGAGI. V trimming: 7 bases; J trimming: 2 bases; junction bases outside the gene matches: 4. The CDR3 DNA sequence: TGTGCCAGCAAGGGGGCTTTTAACACTGAAGCTTTCTTT. Amino acids: CASKGAFNTEAFF.

The CDR3 bases are TGTGCCAGTGGGGCGACAGGAGACTTCAATCAGCCCCAGCATTTT. It codes for CASGATGDFNQPQHF. The chain couples TRBV19 to TRBJ1-5, with TRBD1 as a possible D gene (6 bases). The V end was cut by 8 bases, the J end by 3 bases, with 17 bases between. Germline V gene data show CDR1 as LNHDA and CDR2 as SQIVND (reference sequence). The CDR3 contains 15 residues.

The gene calls are TRBV4-2 and TRBJ1-3; the match to TRBD1 covers 7 bases. The CDR3 contains 16 residues. Germline V gene lookup returns CDR1 LGHNA and CDR2 YNFKEQ. V shed 8 bases and J 2 bases; nucleotides not matched to a gene: 12. CDR3 residues: CASSAPGTATGNTIYF. The CDR3 nucleotides read TGTGCCAGCTCCGCACCCGGGACAGCTACTGGAAACACCATATATTTT.

This clone was seen a handful of times. The chain couples TRBV19 to TRBJ2-6; no firm D call. Germline CDR1 and CDR2: LNHDA and SQIVND (reference sequence). The CDR3 totals 13 residues. Trimming stripped 8 bases from V and 0 bases from J, with 5 bases between. The CDR3 DNA reads TGTGCCAGTCAGTTCTCTGGGGCCAACGTCCTGACTTTC. Amino acids: CASQFSGANVLTF.

The rearrangement uses TRBV6-5 and TRBJ1-5; D is unclear. The V end lost 5 bases, the J end lost 5 bases, and 13 bases lay between the germline ends. This CDR3 comprises 14 residues. CDR1 and CDR2 from the germline V gene are MNHEY and SVGAGI. CDR3 sequence: CASSTLGGHQPQHF. CDR3 bases: TGTGCCAGCAGTACTTTGGGAGGTCATCAGCCCCAGCATTTT.